The clone carrying this TCR beta chain occurred once. Its matching antigen is unknown. The data are from a study of cytomegalovirus exposure and HLA in healthy donors. General study points: The study dropped some indistinguishable V segments, TRBV6-2 and TRBV6-3 among them.

V lost 5 bases, J lost 4 bases, and 8 bases stayed unmatched. The CDR3 has 15 amino acids. Germline CDR1 is SGHAT and CDR2 is FQNNGV. The PCR ran on 60 Vbeta and 13 Jbeta primers. Libraries were prepared by immunoSEQ multiplex PCR; TCRdb keeps only in-frame clonotypes and omits some of them. The table shows about 120,000 clones, with less than 85% occurring only once. This receptor was obtained from a man between 18 and 29 years old in good health and CMV-seropositive. Material: PBMCs. V gene TRBV11-2 combines with J gene TRBJ2-1; TRBD1 aligns across 7 bases. Here the CDR3 reads CASSRIGQAYNEQFF. The CDR3 nucleotides read TGTGCCAGCAGCCGCATCGGACAGGCATACAATGAGCAGTTCTTC.